Reported below is one T cell receptor (beta chain). The data were obtained in a study of blood T cell repertoires in COVID-19. Study-level information: Sources were T cells, B-cell-depleted T cells, or PBMCs; the material itself was cDNA or gDNA.

Cohorts were based on clinical histories the participants reported. Cohort 3 donors were reported recovered after two negative PCRs, clearance, or symptom resolution. Libraries were prepared by immunoSEQ multiplex PCR; TCRdb keeps only in-frame clonotypes and omits some of them. The sample yields about 180,000 clones, approximately 85% seen once. The CDR3 sequence is 16 residues long. Germline V gene data show CDR1 as SGHNT and CDR2 as YYREEE (reference sequence). The junction had 14 bases not matched to a gene; V was cut back by 3 bases and J by 7 bases. The sequence derives from a middle-aged man who had recovered from COVID-19. V is TRBV5-4 and J is TRBJ2-7; 9 bases map to TRBD2. Sequencing was performed on PBMCs or T cells enriched from blood (not recorded which). The CDR3 DNA reads TGTGCCAGCAGCTGGCCCGGGGTAGCGGGAGCAGGGGAGCAGTACTTC. This gives the protein CASSWPGVAGAGEQYF.